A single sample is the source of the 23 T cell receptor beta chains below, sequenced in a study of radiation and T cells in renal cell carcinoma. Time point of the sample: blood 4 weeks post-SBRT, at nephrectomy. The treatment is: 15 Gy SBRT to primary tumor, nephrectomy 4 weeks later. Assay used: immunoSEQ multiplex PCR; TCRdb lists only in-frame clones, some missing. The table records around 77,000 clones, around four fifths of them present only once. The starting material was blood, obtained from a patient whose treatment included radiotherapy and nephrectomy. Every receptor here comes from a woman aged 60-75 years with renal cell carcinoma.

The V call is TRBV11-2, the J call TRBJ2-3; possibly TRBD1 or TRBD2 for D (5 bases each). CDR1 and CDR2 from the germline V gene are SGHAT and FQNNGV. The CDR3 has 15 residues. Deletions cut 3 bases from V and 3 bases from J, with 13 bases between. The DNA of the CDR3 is TGTGCCAGCAGCTTCCGGGGCGATGTGACAGATACGCAGTATTTT. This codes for CASSFRGDVTDTQYF. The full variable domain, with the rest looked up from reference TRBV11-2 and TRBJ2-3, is EAGVAQSPRYKIIEKRQSVAFWCNPISGHATLYWYQQILGQGPKLLIQFQNNGVVDDSQLPKDRFSAERLKGVDSTLKIQPAKLEDSAVYLCASSFRGDVTDTQYFGPGTRLTVL.

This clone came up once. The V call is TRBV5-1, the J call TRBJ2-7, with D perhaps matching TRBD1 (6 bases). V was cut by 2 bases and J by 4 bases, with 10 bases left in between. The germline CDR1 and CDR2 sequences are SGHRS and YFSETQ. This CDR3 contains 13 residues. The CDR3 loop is CASSFLQGYEQYF. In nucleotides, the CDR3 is TGCGCCAGCAGCTTCCTACAGGGTTACGAGCAGTACTTC.

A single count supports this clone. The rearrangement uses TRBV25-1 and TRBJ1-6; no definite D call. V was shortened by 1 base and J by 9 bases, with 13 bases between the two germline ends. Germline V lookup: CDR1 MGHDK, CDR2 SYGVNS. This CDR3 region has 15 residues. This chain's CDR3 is CASSEWEGSGSPLHF. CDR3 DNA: TGTGCCAGCAGTGAATGGGAAGGGTCCGGTTCACCCCTCCACTTT.

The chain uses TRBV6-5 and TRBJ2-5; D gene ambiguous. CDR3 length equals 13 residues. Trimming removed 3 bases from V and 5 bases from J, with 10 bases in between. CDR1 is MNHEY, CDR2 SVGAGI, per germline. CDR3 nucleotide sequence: TGTGCCAGCAGTTATGGGCCTTGGGAGACCCAGTACTTC. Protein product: CASSYGPWETQYF.

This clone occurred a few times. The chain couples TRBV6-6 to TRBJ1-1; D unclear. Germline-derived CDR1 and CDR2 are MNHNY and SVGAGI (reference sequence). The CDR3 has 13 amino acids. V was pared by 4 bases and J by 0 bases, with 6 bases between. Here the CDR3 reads CASSSGMNTEAFF. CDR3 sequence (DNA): TGTGCCAGCAGTTCCGGGATGAACACTGAAGCTTTCTTT.

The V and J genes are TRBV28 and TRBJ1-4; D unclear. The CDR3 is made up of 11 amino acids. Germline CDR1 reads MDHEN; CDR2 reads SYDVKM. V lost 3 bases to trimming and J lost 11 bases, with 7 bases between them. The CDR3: CASSLALKLFF. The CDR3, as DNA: TGTGCCAGCAGTTTGGCGCTTAAACTGTTTTTT.

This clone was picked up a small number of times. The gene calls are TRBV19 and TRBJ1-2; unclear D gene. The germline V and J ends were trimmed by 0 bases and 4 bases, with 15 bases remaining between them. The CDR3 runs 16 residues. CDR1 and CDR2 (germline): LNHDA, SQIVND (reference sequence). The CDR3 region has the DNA TGTGCCAGTAGTATAGACGCACTAGATACCGTCTATGGCTACACCTTC. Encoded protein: CASSIDALDTVYGYTF.

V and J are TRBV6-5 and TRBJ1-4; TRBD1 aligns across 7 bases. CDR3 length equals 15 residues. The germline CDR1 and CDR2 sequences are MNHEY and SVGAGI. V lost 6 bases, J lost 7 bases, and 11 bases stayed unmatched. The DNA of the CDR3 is TGTGCCAGCAGGGTAACAGGGGTTAGCGGTGAAAAACTGTTTTTT. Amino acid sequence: CASRVTGVSGEKLFF.

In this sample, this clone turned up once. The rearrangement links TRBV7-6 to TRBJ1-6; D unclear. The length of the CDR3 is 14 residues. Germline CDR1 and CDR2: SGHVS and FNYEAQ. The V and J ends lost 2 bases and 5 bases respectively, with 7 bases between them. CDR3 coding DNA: TGTGCCAGCAGCTTATACGGGGATAATTCACCCCTCCACTTT. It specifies CASSLYGDNSPLHF.

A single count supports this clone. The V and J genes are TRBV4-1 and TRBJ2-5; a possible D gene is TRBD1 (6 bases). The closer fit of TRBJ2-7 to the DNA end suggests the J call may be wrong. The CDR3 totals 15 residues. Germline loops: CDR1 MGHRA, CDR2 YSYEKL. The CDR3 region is CASSPRDTYSYEQYF. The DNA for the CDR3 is TGCGCCAGCAGCCCCAGGGACACCTACTCCTACGAGCAGTACTTC.

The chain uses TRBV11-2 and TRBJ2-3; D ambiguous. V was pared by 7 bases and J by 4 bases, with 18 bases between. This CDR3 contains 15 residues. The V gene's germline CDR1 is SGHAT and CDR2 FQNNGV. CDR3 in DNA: TGTGCCAGCATCGTCTCCTTGGGAAGAGCAGATACGCAGTATTTT. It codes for CASIVSLGRADTQYF.

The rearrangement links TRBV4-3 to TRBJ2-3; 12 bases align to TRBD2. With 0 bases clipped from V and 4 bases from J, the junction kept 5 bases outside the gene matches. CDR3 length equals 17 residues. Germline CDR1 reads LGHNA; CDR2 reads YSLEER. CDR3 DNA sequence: TGCGCCAGCAGCCAAGAACTAGCGGGAGGAGTTGCAGATACGCAGTATTTT. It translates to CASSQELAGGVADTQYF.

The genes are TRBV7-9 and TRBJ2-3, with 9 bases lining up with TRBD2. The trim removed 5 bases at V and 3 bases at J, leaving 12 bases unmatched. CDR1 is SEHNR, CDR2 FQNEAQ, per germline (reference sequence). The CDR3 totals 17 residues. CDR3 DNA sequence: TGTGCCAGCAGCCACGAGGGGGCTAGCGGGATTACAGATACGCAGTATTTT. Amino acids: CASSHEGASGITDTQYF.

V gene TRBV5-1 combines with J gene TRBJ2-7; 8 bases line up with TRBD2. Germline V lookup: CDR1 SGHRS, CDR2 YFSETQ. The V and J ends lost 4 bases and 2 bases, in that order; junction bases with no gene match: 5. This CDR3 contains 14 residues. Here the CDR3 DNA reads TGCGCCAGCAGCCCCCATAGCGGGACCTACGAGCAGTACTTC. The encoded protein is CASSPHSGTYEQYF.

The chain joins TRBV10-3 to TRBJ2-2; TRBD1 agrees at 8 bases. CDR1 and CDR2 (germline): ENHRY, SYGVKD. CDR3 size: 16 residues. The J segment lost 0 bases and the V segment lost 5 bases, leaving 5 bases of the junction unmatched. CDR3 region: CAISSKQGANTGELFF. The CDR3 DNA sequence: TGTGCCATCAGTTCCAAACAGGGGGCGAACACCGGGGAGCTGTTTTTT.

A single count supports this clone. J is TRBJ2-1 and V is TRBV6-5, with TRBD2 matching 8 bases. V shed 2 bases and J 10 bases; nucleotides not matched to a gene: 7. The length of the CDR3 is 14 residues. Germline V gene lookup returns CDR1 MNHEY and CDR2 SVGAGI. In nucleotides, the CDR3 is TGTGCCAGCAGTTACAAAGGACTAGCAGGAGAGCAGTTCTTC. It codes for CASSYKGLAGEQFF.

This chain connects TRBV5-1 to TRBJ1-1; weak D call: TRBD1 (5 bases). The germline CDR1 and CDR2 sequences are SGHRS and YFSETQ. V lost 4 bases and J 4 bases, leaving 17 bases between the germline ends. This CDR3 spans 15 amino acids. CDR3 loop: CASSPRQNLGTEAFF. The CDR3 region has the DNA TGCGCCAGCAGCCCCCGACAGAATCTGGGCACTGAAGCTTTCTTT. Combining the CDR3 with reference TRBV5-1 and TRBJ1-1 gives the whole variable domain KAGVTQTPRYLIKTRGQQVTLSCSPISGHRSVSWYQQTPGQGLQFLFEYFSETQRNKGNFPGRFSGRQFSNSRSEMNVSTLELGDSALYLCASSPRQNLGTEAFFGQGTRLTVV.

This CDR3 reads CASSLGTGDYGYTF. CDR3 sequence (DNA): TGTGCCAGCAGCCTTGGGACAGGGGACTATGGCTACACCTTC. The chain has TRBV7-2 and TRBJ1-2, with TRBD1 matching over 10 bases. Per the germline V gene, CDR1 is SGHTA and CDR2 is FQGNSA. The CDR3 has 14 amino acids. The ends lost 5 bases at V and 3 bases at J; junction bases unmatched: 3.

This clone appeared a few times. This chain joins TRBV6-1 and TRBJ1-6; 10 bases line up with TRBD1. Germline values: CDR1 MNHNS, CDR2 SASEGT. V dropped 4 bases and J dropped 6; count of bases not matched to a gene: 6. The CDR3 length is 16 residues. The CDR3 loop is CASSAPGTGVNSPLHF. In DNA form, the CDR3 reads TGTGCCAGCAGTGCCCCCGGGACAGGGGTTAATTCACCCCTCCACTTT.

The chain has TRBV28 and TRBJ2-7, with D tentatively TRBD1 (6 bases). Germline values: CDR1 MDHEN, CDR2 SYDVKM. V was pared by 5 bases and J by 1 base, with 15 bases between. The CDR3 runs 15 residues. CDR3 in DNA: TGTGCCAGCAGTCTCCTCGGGACACAGTCCTACGAGCAGTACTTC. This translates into CASSLLGTQSYEQYF.

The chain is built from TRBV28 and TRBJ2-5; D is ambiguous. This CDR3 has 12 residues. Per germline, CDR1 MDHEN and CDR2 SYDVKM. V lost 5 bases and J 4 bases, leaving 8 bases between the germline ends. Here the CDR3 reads CASSLPLETQYF. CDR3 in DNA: TGTGCCAGCAGTCTTCCTCTAGAGACCCAGTACTTC.

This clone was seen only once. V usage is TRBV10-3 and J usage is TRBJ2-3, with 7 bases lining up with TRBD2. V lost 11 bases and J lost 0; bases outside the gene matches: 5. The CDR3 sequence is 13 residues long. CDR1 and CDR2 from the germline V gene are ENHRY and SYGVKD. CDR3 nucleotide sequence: TGTGCCCTTAGGGAGGGAAGCACAGATACGCAGTATTTT. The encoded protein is CALREGSTDTQYF.

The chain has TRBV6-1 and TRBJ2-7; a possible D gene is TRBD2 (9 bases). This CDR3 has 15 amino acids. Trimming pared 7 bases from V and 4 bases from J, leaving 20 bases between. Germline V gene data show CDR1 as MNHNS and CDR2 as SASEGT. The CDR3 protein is CASTQGAGGPYEQYF. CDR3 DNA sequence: TGTGCCAGCACCCAGGGGGCGGGGGGGCCGTACGAGCAGTACTTC.